A single sample is the source of the 21 T cell receptor beta chains below, sequenced in a study of T cell changes during pregnancy in multiple sclerosis. Produced via immunoSEQ multiplex PCR; TCRdb's table is partial and in-frame only. The sample consists of under 20,000 clones, around four fifths of them appearing once. This specimen consisted of CD8+ T cells from peripheral blood mononuclear cells, obtained in the second trimester of pregnancy. The receptors shown here come from a female donor in good health, enrolled as a control in a pregnancy study.

V and J are TRBV10-3 and TRBJ1-3; 7 positions agree with TRBD1. The CDR3 contains 14 residues. The germline CDR1 and CDR2 sequences are ENHRY and SYGVKD. V lost 4 bases, J lost 4 bases, and 4 bases stayed unmatched. The CDR3 spells CAISAGTEGNTIYF. In nucleotides, the CDR3 is TGTGCCATCAGTGCCGGGACAGAAGGAAACACCATATATTTT.

The chain carries TRBV7-8 and TRBJ1-3; the D gene is possibly TRBD1 (5 bases). CDR3 size: 14 residues. Trimming took off 3 bases at V and 6 bases at J, with 12 bases between the two ends. Germline CDR1 SGHVS, CDR2 FQNEAQ. CDR3 sequence: CASSFKGSVNTIYF. In DNA form, the CDR3 reads TGTGCCAGCAGCTTTAAGGGGTCGGTAAACACCATATATTTT. The complete variable domain, with remaining parts taken from reference TRBV7-8 and TRBJ1-3, reads GAGVSQSPRYKVAKRGQDVALRCDPISGHVSLFWYQQALGQGPEFLTYFQNEAQLDKSGLPSDRFFAERPEGSVSTLKIQRTQQEDSAVYLCASSFKGSVNTIYFGEGSWLTVV.

CDR3: CASSLGGGFDEQFF. The CDR3 DNA follows: TGTGCCAGCAGCTTAGGAGGGGGATTTGATGAGCAGTTCTTC. The J gene is TRBJ2-1, the V gene TRBV7-6, with D possibly TRBD1 on 6 matching bases. V was clipped by 1 base and J by 8 bases, with 12 bases between them. Per germline, CDR1 SGHVS and CDR2 FNYEAQ. The CDR3 totals 14 residues.

This chain uses TRBV29-1 with TRBJ2-2; perhaps TRBD1 as D (6 bases). V was pared by 4 bases and J by 5 bases, with 14 bases between. The CDR3 loop spans 14 amino acids. Looked up from germline, CDR1 is SQVTM and CDR2 is ANQGSEA. CDR3 protein: CSVVQGQGTGELFF. CDR3 DNA sequence: TGCAGCGTTGTTCAGGGGCAGGGAACCGGGGAGCTGTTTTTT.

There are a few counts of this clone. V is TRBV9 and J is TRBJ1-1, with 8 bases lining up with TRBD1. The CDR3 length is 16 residues. The ends lost 4 bases at V and 2 bases at J; junction bases unmatched: 10. Germline assignment: CDR1 SGDLS and CDR2 YYNGEE. For the CDR3, the DNA is TGTGCCAGCAGCCTAGGAGATGGACAGGGAAACACTGAAGCTTTCTTT. It codes for CASSLGDGQGNTEAFF.

The chain uses TRBV7-8 and TRBJ2-5; D is unclear. The ends were cut back, 0 bases at V and 5 bases at J, with 7 bases in the middle. Germline values: CDR1 SGHVS, CDR2 FQNEAQ. The CDR3 sequence is 13 residues long. The CDR3 here is CASSLAYGETQYF. The CDR3 coding sequence is TGTGCCAGCAGCTTAGCATACGGGGAGACCCAGTACTTC.

The chain carries TRBV7-6 and TRBJ2-1, with TRBD2 as a possible D gene (5 bases). Trimming stripped 5 bases from V and 6 bases from J, with 11 bases between. The germline V gene encodes CDR1 SGHVS and CDR2 FNYEAQ. The CDR3 totals 13 residues. The CDR3 bases are TGTGCCAGCAGCGCAGGACTTGGCAATGAGCAGTTCTTC. Its translation is CASSAGLGNEQFF.

This clone appeared a few times. The chain links TRBV27 to TRBJ2-3, with 9 bases matching TRBD2. V lost 7 bases, J lost 3 bases, and 5 bases stayed unmatched. Germline V gene data show CDR1 as MNHEY and CDR2 as SMNVEV (reference sequence). This CDR3 is built from 14 residues. The CDR3 sequence is CASTGTSLTDTQYF. CDR3 in DNA: TGTGCCAGCACGGGGACTAGCTTGACAGATACGCAGTATTTT.

The rearrangement links TRBV6-5 to TRBJ1-2, with 8 bases aligning to TRBD1. Looked up from germline, CDR1 is MNHEY and CDR2 is SVGAGI. CDR3 length: 13 residues. V trimming: 5 bases; J trimming: 6 bases; junction bases outside the gene matches: 5. CDR3 region: CASSQTGGDGYTF. The CDR3 DNA reads as TGTGCCAGCAGTCAAACAGGGGGGGATGGCTACACCTTC.

This chain joins TRBV9 and TRBJ1-1, with D uncertain. The CDR3 is 16 amino acids. Germline loops: CDR1 SGDLS, CDR2 YYNGEE. V lost 2 bases to trimming and J lost 4 bases, with 18 bases between them. The CDR3 sequence is CASSVGIAGGSTEAFF. The CDR3, as DNA: TGTGCCAGCAGCGTGGGAATTGCAGGAGGAAGCACTGAAGCTTTCTTT.

This clone was seen more than once but under ten times. V is TRBV6-8 and J is TRBJ1-1; D is perhaps TRBD1 (5 bases). This CDR3 has 16 amino acids. CDR1 and CDR2 (germline): MNHGY, SAAAGT. Trimming stripped 4 bases from V and 3 bases from J, with 18 bases between. The DNA of the CDR3 is TGTGCCAGCAGTTCAGATGCGGGACCGCTGGACACTGAAGCTTTCTTT. Translating gives CASSSDAGPLDTEAFF.

V and J are TRBV11-2 and TRBJ2-1, with D maybe TRBD1 (6 bases). Trimming shortened V by 1 base and J by 8 bases, and 9 bases separated the two germline ends. CDR1 and CDR2 (germline): SGHAT, FQNNGV. The CDR3 is 13 residues long. Written as DNA, the CDR3 is TGTGCCAGCAGCTTAGCAGGGGCGGATGAGCAGTTCTTC. Translation: CASSLAGADEQFF.

Of note for this clone: The sample carries other DNA sequences with the same CDR3. The rearrangement joins TRBV4-1 to TRBJ2-7; 8 nucleotides line up with TRBD1. Germline V CDR1 and CDR2: MGHRA, YSYEKL. V dropped 1 base and J dropped 4; count of bases not matched to a gene: 9. The length of the CDR3 is 16 residues. The CDR3 DNA reads TGCGCCAGCAGCCAAGCATCGGACAGGGTAACATACGAGCAGTACTTC. Translating it yields CASSQASDRVTYEQYF.

The CDR3 bases are TGTGCCAGCTCCCGAGGGAATAACCAGCCCCAGCATTTT. Translation gives CASSRGNNQPQHF. The chain links TRBV7-9 to TRBJ1-5; D unclear. V lost 8 bases and J 7 bases, leaving 15 bases between the germline ends. The CDR3 covers 13 residues. The germline CDR1 and CDR2 sequences are SEHNR and FQNEAQ (reference sequence).

This rearrangement joins TRBV30 to TRBJ1-3; the match to TRBD1 covers 8 bases. This CDR3 has 14 amino acids. Trimming took 5 bases from V and 4 from J; bases not matched to a gene: 7. CDR1 is GTSNPN and CDR2 is SVGIG in the germline V gene (reference sequence). CDR3 amino acids: CAWGQGAGGNTIYF. For the CDR3, the DNA is TGTGCCTGGGGGCAGGGGGCAGGGGGAAACACCATATATTTT.

This clone has a single count. This sequence joins TRBV6-5 and TRBJ2-7; D is perhaps TRBD2 (6 bases). The CDR3 is 13 amino acids. Trimming removed 7 bases from V and 0 bases from J, with 10 bases in between. The V gene's germline CDR1 is MNHEY and CDR2 SVGAGI. The CDR3 region is CASKIGSSYEQYF. The CDR3 coding sequence is TGTGCCAGCAAAATCGGGAGCTCCTACGAGCAGTACTTC.

V is TRBV6-4 and J is TRBJ1-1; D gene ambiguous. V lost 3 bases, J lost 1 base, and 6 bases lay in between. The CDR3 contains 13 residues. CDR1 is MRHNA, CDR2 SNTAGT, per germline. The CDR3 region has the DNA TGTGCCAGCAGTGAGAGAGAGAACACTGAAGCTTTCTTT. As protein: CASSERENTEAFF.

The rearrangement joins TRBV6-1 to TRBJ2-1; 10 positions agree with TRBD1. The CDR3 is 17 residues long. Germline V gene lookup returns CDR1 MNHNS and CDR2 SASEGT. V was clipped by 1 base and J by 6 bases; unmatched bases: 9. This CDR3 is CASSEGGSWDRGNEQFF. In DNA, the CDR3 is TGTGCCAGCAGTGAAGGGGGAAGTTGGGACAGGGGCAATGAGCAGTTCTTC.

J is TRBJ1-1 and V is TRBV11-2, with D hard to call. V dropped 3 bases and J dropped 7 bases, with 27 bases sitting between them. The CDR3 length is 18 residues. Germline V gives CDR1 SGHAT, CDR2 FQNNGV. CDR3 coding DNA: TGTGCCAGCAGCTTCGGGGTGCTAGGGCCCACTTGGTACGGTGAAGCTTTCTTT. Its protein product is CASSFGVLGPTWYGEAFF.

The chain couples TRBV5-5 to TRBJ1-5; no reliable D call. The ends were cut back, 4 bases at V and 0 bases at J, with 11 bases in the middle. The germline gives CDR1 SGHKS, CDR2 YYEKEE (reference sequence). This CDR3 contains 15 residues. Here the CDR3 reads CASSGRVASNQPQHF. DNA of the CDR3: TGTGCCAGCAGCGGAAGAGTAGCTAGCAATCAGCCCCAGCATTTT.

Comments on this clone: Additional DNA sequences in this sample encode the identical CDR3. The V gene is TRBV27, the J gene TRBJ2-1; TRBD1 is a possible D gene (5 bases). This CDR3 has 15 amino acids. Germline loops: CDR1 MNHEY, CDR2 SMNVEV (reference sequence). Deletions cut 2 bases from V and 0 bases from J, with 8 bases between. CDR3 DNA sequence: TGTGCCAGCAGTTTAGACAGCTTCTCCTACAATGAGCAGTTCTTC. Encoded protein: CASSLDSFSYNEQFF.